This TCR beta chain was captured by sequencing in a study of control samples from healthy donors and cancer patients. The CDR3 is 13 amino acids. Trimming removed 3 bases from V and 0 bases from J, with 5 bases in between. Per germline, CDR1 LNHDA and CDR2 SQIVND (reference sequence). TCRdb's table, derived via immunoSEQ multiplex PCR, lists solely in-frame clones and lacks some. The sample shows 90,000 to 150,000 clones, 70% to 90% of them seen only once. Sequencing was done on a sample of blood. The clonotype originates from a man in his forties in good health. The V and J genes are TRBV19 and TRBJ1-2; D gene uncertain. CDR3 sequence reads: CASSIQANYGYTF. The CDR3 DNA follows: TGTGCCAGTAGTATTCAGGCTAACTATGGCTACACCTTC.